This T cell receptor (beta chain) originates from a study of blood T cell repertoires in COVID-19. Self-reported history from a screening survey and questionnaire set each donor's cohort. Under the authors' procedure: Amplification with reference gene primers provided the estimates of nucleated cell counts. Sequencing was performed with immunoSEQ multiplex PCR; in TCRdb, only in-frame clones are kept and a portion is missing. The V and J calls and the clone size are those of that table, but D and trimming were determined from the DNA. This table has approximately 150,000 clones, roughly 88% appearing once. CDR1 is SGHNT, CDR2 YYREEE, per germline (reference sequence). The CDR3 spans 17 residues. With 0 bases clipped from V and 6 bases from J, the junction kept 12 bases outside the gene matches.

The sample comprised PBMCs or T cells enriched from blood (not recorded which). The chain employs TRBV5-4 and TRBJ2-3, with 8 positions matching TRBD2. The TCR originated in a middle-aged man who had recovered from COVID-19. CDR3 amino acids: CASSLGLAGSQSDTQYF. The CDR3 DNA reads TGTGCCAGCAGCTTGGGCTTAGCGGGGTCCCAAAGTGATACGCAGTATTTT.